This TCR beta chain was captured by sequencing in a study of T-cell reconstitution after alpha-beta-depleted transplantation in children. Study-level points and caveats: A year post-transplant, T-cell counts and diversity derived mostly from newly produced T cells.

Construction of the TCRbeta library involved unique molecular identifiers. TCRdb re-called the PCR reads with MiXCR, one entry per CDR3 protein. The sample contains fewer than 750,000 distinct CDR3 sequences, under 25% of which appear only once. Regarding this clonotype: What it binds is unknown.

V dropped 4 bases and J dropped 0 bases, with 16 bases sitting between them. CDR3 length: 16 amino acids. Per the germline V gene, CDR1 is DFQATT and CDR2 is SNEGSKA (reference sequence). The receptor was isolated from a boy younger than two who had a stem cell transplant for acute myeloid leukemia, so the T cells may come from the graft donor. This material consisted of PBMCs, mostly from graft donor cells, taken 360 days after TCRalphabeta/CD19-depleted stem cell transplant. This chain connects TRBV20-1 to TRBJ1-3, with D unresolved. CDR3 in DNA: TGCAGTGCTACCCGGGGTGGGGTCAGCTCTGGAAACACCATATATTTT. Translating it yields CSATRGGVSSGNTIYF.